Below, 4 T cell receptor beta chains from the same sample are listed, as sequenced in a study of OX40 agonist ivuxolimab in advanced cancers. The protocol was immunoSEQ multiplex PCR, while the TCRdb copy is restricted to in-frame clones and leaves out a portion. The sample shows tens of thousands of clones, roughly 80% of them seen only once. Sequenced material: CD4+ or CD8+ T cells sorted from blood, taken in a trial of the OX40 agonist ivuxolimab. The receptors originated from an adult with an advanced solid tumor such as melanoma, head and neck, liver or kidney cancer.

This clone was counted between two and nine times. CDR3 in amino acids: CAWRFGQTTEAFF. The CDR3 DNA is TGTGCCTGGAGGTTCGGACAGACCACTGAAGCTTTCTTT. This sequence joins TRBV30 and TRBJ1-1; a possible D gene is TRBD1 (6 bases). Trimming took 3 bases from V and 4 from J, leaving 12 bases between them. Germline V gene data show CDR1 as GTSNPN and CDR2 as SVGIG (reference sequence). This CDR3 has 13 residues. Full variable domain (missing parts from reference TRBV30 and TRBJ1-1): SQTIHQWPATLVQPVGSPLSLECTVEGTSNPNLYWYRQAAGRGLQLLFYSVGIGQISSEVPQNLSASRPQDRQFILSSKKLLLSDSGFYLCAWRFGQTTEAFFGQGTRLTVV.

This chain connects TRBV28 to TRBJ2-7; D remains unclear. V shed 4 bases and J shed 2 bases, with 9 bases lying between them. Germline-derived CDR1 and CDR2 are MDHEN and SYDVKM. The CDR3 totals 13 residues. The CDR3 reads CASSSFRAYEQYF. CDR3 nucleotides: TGTGCCAGCAGTTCCTTTAGAGCCTACGAGCAGTACTTC. Complete variable domain (other parts from reference TRBV28 and TRBJ2-7): DVKVTQSSRYLVKRTGEKVFLECVQDMDHENMFWYRQDPGLGLRLIYFSYDVKMKEKGDIPEGYSVSREKKERFSLILESASTNQTSMYLCASSSFRAYEQYFGPGTRLTVT.

The chain links TRBV20-1 to TRBJ2-7; unclear D gene. Germline CDR1 reads DFQATT; CDR2 reads SNEGSKA (reference sequence). The CDR3 length is 11 residues. Trimming pared 3 bases from V and 5 bases from J, leaving 8 bases between. CDR3 in amino acids: CSASPGDEQYF. The CDR3 DNA is TGCAGTGCTAGCCCCGGAGACGAGCAGTACTTC.

V and J are TRBV2 and TRBJ1-3, with 8 bases identical to TRBD1. Trimming cost V 2 bases and J 2 bases; bases outside gene matches: 2. Germline CDR1 is SNHLY and CDR2 is FYNNEI. The CDR3 sequence is 15 residues long. DNA for the CDR3: TGTGCCAGCAGTGAAACAGGGGGTGCTGGAAACACCATATATTTT. It encodes CASSETGGAGNTIYF.